Listed below are T cell receptor beta chains from one sample, sequenced in a study of control samples from healthy donors and cancer patients. Here immunoSEQ multiplex PCR was the method, and the copy in TCRdb shows in-frame clones only, minus some. This table holds roughly 80,000 clones, nearly 90% found once. The sample taken for sequencing was blood. The receptors were sampled from a woman aged 50 to 60 in good health. Each CDR3 is given with its conserved first and last residue. D genes are given only for firm matches. Clone size is not always given. Where it is, it says once, few, many or a class for expanded clones.

.,TRBV2,.,TRBJ1-6,TGTGCCAGCAGCCCCCCAAGCCCCTATAATTCACCCCTCCACTTT,CASSPPSPYNSPLHF
.,TRBV3-1/TRBV3-2,TRBD1,TRBJ2-3,TGTGCCAGCAGCCAAGGCCGATTCCAGGGGGGCACAGATACGCAGTATTTT,CASSQGRFQGGTDTQYF
.,TRBV3-1/TRBV3-2,.,TRBJ1-4,TGTGCCAGCAGCCAAGACTGGGGGGCAACTAATGAAAAACTGTTTTTT,CASSQDWGATNEKLFF
few,TRBV29-1,.,TRBJ2-7,TGCAGCGTTGGGGGAAAAAACGAGCAGTACTTC,CSVGGKNEQYF
.,TRBV5-4,.,TRBJ2-2,TGTGCCAGCAGCTTGGTTAGGGACACCGGGGAGCTGTTTTTT,CASSLVRDTGELFF
once,TRBV6-1,.,TRBJ2-2,TGTGCCAGCAGTGACCCTGCCGGGGAGCTGTTTTTT,CASSDPAGELFF
.,TRBV7-2,.,TRBJ1-6,TGTGCCAGCAGCTCCGGGACCTTTAATTCACCCCTCCACTTT,CASSSGTFNSPLHF
.,TRBV11-2,.,TRBJ2-1,TGTGCCAGCAGATTGGACATCTCCTACAATGAGCAGTTCTTC,CASRLDISYNEQFF
.,TRBV3-1/TRBV3-2,.,TRBJ2-5,TGTGCCACCAGAGGGCGGGCCGAGACCCAGTACTTC,CATRGRAETQYF
few,TRBV7-9,.,TRBJ2-4,TGTGCCAGCAGCTTACCAGGGAACATTCAGTACTTC,CASSLPGNIQYF
.,TRBV30,TRBD1,TRBJ1-6,TGTGCCTGGAGTCTAGGACAGGAGGAGTCACCCCTCCACTTT,CAWSLGQEESPLHF
.,TRBV5-4,TRBD1,TRBJ1-1,TGTGCCAGCAGCCCAGGGGGCTCGGACACTGAAGCTTTCTTT,CASSPGGSDTEAFF
.,TRBV18,.,TRBJ1-1,TGTGCCAGCTCTCCGACAGTGAACACTGAAGCTTTCTTT,CASSPTVNTEAFF
.,TRBV5-1,.,TRBJ1-1,TGCGCCAGCAGCGCCCTCCAGGGTCCCACTGAAGCTTTCTTT,CASSALQGPTEAFF
.,TRBV7-2,TRBD1,TRBJ1-5,TGTGCCAGCAGCCAGAGACAGGGAACTTTTCAGCCCCAGCATTTT,CASSQRQGTFQPQHF
.,TRBV7-9,.,TRBJ1-5,TGTGCCAGCAGCTTAGGGGCTGGGGGGCCTAATCAGCCCCAGCATTTT,CASSLGAGGPNQPQHF
few,TRBV29-1,.,TRBJ2-6,TGCAGCGTTGGCCAGGGGGCCAACGTCCTGACTTTC,CSVGQGANVLTF
.,TRBV7-9,.,TRBJ1-4,TGTGCCACCACAGTTTTCGCAACTAATGAAAAACTGTTTTTT,CATTVFATNEKLFF
.,TRBV28,TRBD2,TRBJ2-7,TGTGCCAGCAGTCCCGGACTAGCGGGGACCTCCTACGAGCAGTACTTC,CASSPGLAGTSYEQYF
.,TRBV7-9,.,TRBJ2-1,TGTGCCACCCCGGACGGGGATGAGCAGTTCTTC,CATPDGDEQFF
.,TRBV18,.,TRBJ2-7,TGTGCCAGCTCGCAGGGGGGGTCCTACGAGCAGTACTTC,CASSQGGSYEQYF
.,TRBV9,TRBD1,TRBJ2-2,TGTGCCAGCAGCGTCCAGGGGGCTAGCGGGGAGCTGTTTTTT,CASSVQGASGELFF
few,TRBV3-1/TRBV3-2,.,TRBJ1-4,TGTGCCAGCAGCCAGCAGGGGGAAAAACTGTTTTTT,CASSQQGEKLFF
.,TRBV28,TRBD1,TRBJ1-2,TGTGCCAGCAGGCCCCGGACAGGGAGTTATGGCTACACCTTC,CASRPRTGSYGYTF
.,TRBV5-1,TRBD1,TRBJ1-1,TGCGCCAGCAGCCTCAATCCGGGACAGCCGAACACTGAAGCTTTCTTT,CASSLNPGQPNTEAFF
.,TRBV5-1,.,TRBJ1-1,TGCGCCAGCAGCTTGGACGTCAACACTGAAGCTTTCTTT,CASSLDVNTEAFF
.,TRBV2,.,TRBJ2-2,TGTGCCAGCAGTGAGATAGGGGAGGTCGGGGAGCTGTTTTTT,CASSEIGEVGELFF
.,TRBV10-3,TRBD1,TRBJ1-1,TGTGCCATCAGTGAGTGGGGACAGGATCGGTCTGAAGCTTTCTTT,CAISEWGQDRSEAFF
.,TRBV9,TRBD1,TRBJ1-6,TGTGCCAGCAGCTTCTTGGACAGGGACGATAATTCACCCCTCCACTTT,CASSFLDRDDNSPLHF
.,TRBV10-3,TRBD1,TRBJ2-3,TGTGCCATCAGTGATGGACAGGGGGCGAATACGCAGTATTTT,CAISDGQGANTQYF
.,TRBV7-9,TRBD1,TRBJ2-2,TGTGCCAGCAGCCCTCAGGGGGCCGGGGAGCTGTTTTTT,CASSPQGAGELFF
.,TRBV11-3,.,TRBJ2-1,TGTGCCAGCAGCAACCCCGGGCGGGATGAGCAGTTCTTC,CASSNPGRDEQFF
.,TRBV7-2,.,TRBJ1-2,TGTGCCAGCAGCTTAGCTCTAGGGAGAGGGAATGGCTACACCTTC,CASSLALGRGNGYTF
few,TRBV5-1,.,TRBJ2-3,TGCGCCAGCACTTCATCCAAGTCAGGGTTCACAGATACGCAGTATTTT,CASTSSKSGFTDTQYF
.,TRBV9,.,TRBJ1-4,TGTGCCAGCAGCCCCCAGGGGTCAACTAATGAAAAACTGTTTTTT,CASSPQGSTNEKLFF